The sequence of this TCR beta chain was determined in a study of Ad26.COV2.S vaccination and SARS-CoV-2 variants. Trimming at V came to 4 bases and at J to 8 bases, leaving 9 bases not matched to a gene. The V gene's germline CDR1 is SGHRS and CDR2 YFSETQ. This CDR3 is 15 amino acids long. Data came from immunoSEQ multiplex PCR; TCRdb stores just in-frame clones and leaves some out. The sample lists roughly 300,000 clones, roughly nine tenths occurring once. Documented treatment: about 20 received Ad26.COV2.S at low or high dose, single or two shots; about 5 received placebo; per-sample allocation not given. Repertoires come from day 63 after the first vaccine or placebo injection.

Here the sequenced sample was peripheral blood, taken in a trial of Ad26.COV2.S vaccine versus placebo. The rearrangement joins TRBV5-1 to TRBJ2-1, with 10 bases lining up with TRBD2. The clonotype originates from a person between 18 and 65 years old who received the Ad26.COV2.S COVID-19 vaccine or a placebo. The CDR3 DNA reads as TGCGCCAGCAGCGCTAGCGGGAGACTCGCCGATGAGCAGTTCTTC. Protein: CASSASGRLADEQFF.